One T cell receptor (beta chain) is described in this entry. Its antigen is not known. TCRdb reprocessed the 5' RACE reads and stores each CDR3 protein as one record, lacking DNA. The sample table sets out about 380,000 distinct CDR3 sequences. This sample is part of a study of monozygotic twins with inflammatory bowel disease. Per germline, CDR1 LNHDA and CDR2 SQIVND (reference sequence). The CDR3 is 16 amino acids. Blood samples, whole and unsorted for T cells, yielded the isolated total RNA. Findings of the study overall: A single strong clonotype or signal linked to IBD was not supported.

The specimen sequenced was blood. This sequence joins TRBV19 and TRBJ1-5. The source is a human donor with ulcerative colitis or Crohn's disease, or a healthy co-twin of an affected twin (not recorded which). Here the CDR3 reads CASSILRTSSNQPQHF.